The clone carrying this T cell receptor (beta chain) occurred many times. Using its own MiXCR run on the 5' RACE reads, TCRdb lists one record per CDR3 protein. The sample shows approximately 36,000 distinct CDR3 sequences, 3.2% of them seen only once. This sample was included in a study of neurological immune-mediated disorders. Documented time point: longitudinal time-point 1 (baseline). What was sequenced was PBMCs. The clonotype was recovered from an older woman with multiple sclerosis.

The CDR3 sequence is CASRQTHNGPNYGYTF. Written as DNA, the CDR3 is TGTGCCAGCAGGCAAACCCATAATGGCCCTAACTATGGCTACACCTTC. V is TRBV3-1 and J is TRBJ1-2, with D unresolved. This CDR3 is 16 amino acids long. Trimming left V 6 bases short and J 0 bases short, with 17 bases between. CDR1 and CDR2 (germline): LGHDT, YNNKEL (reference sequence).